This T cell receptor beta chain was sequenced for a study of T cells in Graves' hyperthyroidism and ophthalmopathy. The CDR3 regions of TCR beta were amplified from RNA transcripts. Initially, a first-round RT-PCR of the TCR CDR3 employed the HTBI primer set. TCRdb reprocessed the multiplex PCR reads with MiXCR, giving one entry per CDR3 protein. The sample includes hundreds of thousands of distinct CDR3 sequences, approximately 14% of them seen just once. Exclusion followed for patients with uncontrolled infection, other autoimmune disease, pregnancy or lactation. This clonotype was seen repeatedly, ten times or more. The sequence was obtained from a woman younger than 35 with Graves' hyperthyroidism. Sample: blood.

DNA for the CDR3: TGTGCCAGCAGTTTATCGACAGGGGGGACTGAAGCTTTCTTT. Its protein product is CASSLSTGGTEAFF. This chain joins TRBV27 and TRBJ1-1; 9 positions agree with TRBD1. V shed 0 bases and J 5 bases; nucleotides not matched to a gene: 1. Germline V gives CDR1 MNHEY, CDR2 SMNVEV (reference sequence). The CDR3 runs 14 residues.